This T cell receptor (beta chain) was sequenced for a study of early T cells in non-severe SARS-CoV-2 infection. This CDR3 is built from 14 residues. Germline CDR1 SEHNR, CDR2 FQNEAQ (reference sequence). Trimming cost V 4 bases and J 5 bases; bases outside gene matches: 6. A single record per CDR3 protein comes from TCRdb applying MiXCR to the 5' RACE reads. In the table there are more than 20,000 distinct CDR3 sequences, roughly 6% of which are singletons. This clonotype was found many times. The V call is TRBV7-9, the J call TRBJ1-1; the match to TRBD1 covers 8 bases. The sample consisted of whole blood. The sequence was obtained from an adult who was a healthcare worker with PCR-confirmed SARS-CoV-2 infection or an uninfected control (not recorded which). The CDR3 loop reads CASSSRDRITEAFF. The CDR3 nucleotides read TGTGCCAGCAGCTCCCGGGACAGGATAACTGAAGCTTTCTTT.